Listed below are T cell receptor beta chains from one sample, sequenced in a study of blood T cell repertoires in COVID-19. Clones were sequenced by immunoSEQ multiplex PCR, and TCRdb holds only the in-frame ones, with some missing. This table has 150,000 to 200,000 clones, 88% appearing once. Sequenced: PBMCs or T cells enriched from blood (not recorded which). These receptors all come from a woman under 30 who had recovered from COVID-19. Both conserved end residues are part of each CDR3. The order of the fields is clone size, J gene, V gene, D gene, CDR3 DNA, CDR3 protein. A D gene is named only where the DNA matches it firmly. Expanded clones get a size class; other rows say once, few or many, or leave the size out.

. TRBJ1-6 TRBV30 . TGTGCCTGGAGTCGACGGACGGGGAATTCACCCCTCCACTTT CAWSRRTGNSPLHF
. TRBJ2-2 TRBV19 TRBD2 TGTGCCAGTAGTATGGCGGGAGCCCTCACCGGGGAGCTGTTTTTT CASSMAGALTGELFF
few TRBJ1-5 TRBV28 . TGTGCCAGCAGGCCCGAGATGGTAGGCCGCGGGCCCCAGCATTTT CASRPEMVGRGPQHF
. TRBJ2-7 TRBV4-3 . TGCGCCAGCAGCCAAGTGCCACAGGGCAGCTACGAGCAGTACTTC CASSQVPQGSYEQYF
. TRBJ1-4 TRBV7-8 . TGTGCCAGCAGCTTCTCAGGGCGGGGTGAAAAACTGTTTTTT CASSFSGRGEKLFF
. TRBJ1-1 TRBV28 TRBD1 TGTGCCAGCAGTTGGGACAGGGGGACCACTGAAGCTTTCTTT CASSWDRGTTEAFF
once TRBJ2-2 TRBV5-1 TRBD2 TGCGCCAGCAGCCCCCTCGGGGAGGGCCGCACCGGGGAGCTGTTTTTT CASSPLGEGRTGELFF
. TRBJ2-1 TRBV5-4 . TGTGCCAGCAGCTCCGCGGGTGAGCAGTTCTTC CASSSAGEQFF
once TRBJ1-3 TRBV12-3/TRBV12-4 . TGTGCCAGCAGTCGCTCTGGAAACACCATATATTTT CASSRSGNTIYF
once TRBJ2-7 TRBV11-2 . TGTGCCAGCAGCTTTCCGCACAAGCAGTACTTC CASSFPHKQYF
. TRBJ2-5 TRBV9 TRBD2 TGTGCCAGCAGCAAAATGACTAGCGGGACGGGAGAGACCCAGTACTTC CASSKMTSGTGETQYF
. TRBJ2-7 TRBV7-2 TRBD1 TGTGCCAGCAGCCCGGGACAGGGCGAGCAGTACTTC CASSPGQGEQYF
. TRBJ2-3 TRBV5-1 . TGCGCCAGCAGCTCGGAGACTCGTACGCAGTATTTT CASSSETRTQYF
few TRBJ1-2 TRBV28 . TGTGCCAGCAGTACCGCGGGATATGGCTACACCTTC CASSTAGYGYTF
. TRBJ2-2 TRBV6-8 . TGTGCCAGCAGTTACCCCCGCGGCAGCGCGAACACCGGGGAGCTGTTTTTT CASSYPRGSANTGELFF
once TRBJ2-5 TRBV7-3 TRBD2 TGTGCCAGCAGCTTAGTCGGGGGAGGGTTAGAGACCCAGTACTTC CASSLVGGGLETQYF
. TRBJ1-5 TRBV6-5 . TGTGCCAGCAGTCGGACAGTCAATCAGCCCCAGCATTTT CASSRTVNQPQHF
once TRBJ1-6 TRBV7-9 . TGTGCCAGCAGCTTTCCGGGTAATTCACCCCTCCACTTT CASSFPGNSPLHF
. TRBJ1-1 TRBV10-2 . TGCGCCAGCAGTGTGGGGCGGTCAGATACTGAAGCTTTCTTT CASSVGRSDTEAFF
. TRBJ1-1 TRBV28 . TGTGCCAGCAGCACCACAGTTGGATCAGAGGCTTTCTTT CASSTTVGSEAFF
. TRBJ1-4 TRBV5-1 . TGCGCCAGCAGAGTCACGGGGACTAATGAAAAACTGTTTTTT CASRVTGTNEKLFF
. TRBJ1-1 TRBV5-4 . TGTGCCAGCAGCTTGGCTGGGGGCCATGCAGAAGCTTTCTTT CASSLAGGHAEAFF
. TRBJ2-7 TRBV14 . TGTGCCAGCAGCCAAACAACTAGGACCGGAAGGTACTTC CASSQTTRTGRYF
. TRBJ2-7 TRBV7-2 TRBD2 TGTGCCAGCAGGGATACTAGCGGGCACTACGAGCAGTACTTC CASRDTSGHYEQYF
. TRBJ2-1 TRBV7-2 . TGTGCCAGCAGCTTTTGGGGGGCGGGAGCCGATGAGCAGTTCTTC CASSFWGAGADEQFF
once TRBJ1-2 TRBV5-4 . TGTGCCAGCAGCTTGTATGAGGATACCTATGGCTACACCTTC CASSLYEDTYGYTF
. TRBJ1-4 TRBV19 . TGTGCCAGTAGTCCCGGGGGAGGTAATGAAAAACTGTTTTTT CASSPGGGNEKLFF
. TRBJ2-3 TRBV3-1/TRBV3-2 . TGTGCCAGCAGCCAAGGTCTCCTAGTCACGCAGTATTTT CASSQGLLVTQYF